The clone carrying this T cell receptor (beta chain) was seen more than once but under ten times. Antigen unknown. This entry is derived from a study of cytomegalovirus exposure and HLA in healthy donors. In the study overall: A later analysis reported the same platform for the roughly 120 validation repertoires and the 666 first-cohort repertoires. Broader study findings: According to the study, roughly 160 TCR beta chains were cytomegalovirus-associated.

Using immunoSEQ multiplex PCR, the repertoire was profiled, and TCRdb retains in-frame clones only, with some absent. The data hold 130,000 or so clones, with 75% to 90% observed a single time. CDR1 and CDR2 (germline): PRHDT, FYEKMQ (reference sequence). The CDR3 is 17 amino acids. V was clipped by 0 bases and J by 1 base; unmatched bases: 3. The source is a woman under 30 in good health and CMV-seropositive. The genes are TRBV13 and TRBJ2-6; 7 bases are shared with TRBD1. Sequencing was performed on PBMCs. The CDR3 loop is CASSLGTGISGANVLTF. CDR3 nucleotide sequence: TGTGCCAGCAGCTTAGGGACAGGGATATCTGGGGCCAACGTCCTGACTTTC. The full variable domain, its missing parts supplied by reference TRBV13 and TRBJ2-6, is AAGVIQSPRHLIKEKRETATLKCYPIPRHDTVYWYQQGPGQDPQFLISFYEKMQSDKGSIPDRFSAQQFSDYHSELNMSSLELGDSALYFCASSLGTGISGANVLTFGAGSRLTVL.